The subject of this entry is one TCR beta chain. Its antigen remains unidentified. TCRdb re-derived calls from the 5' RACE reads in MiXCR, one entry per CDR3 protein. This sample has about 690,000 distinct CDR3 sequences; 21% occur once, and the top ten carry 4.3%. This specimen comes from a study of identical twins. Overall study findings and caveats: Models underestimated how often monozygotic twins shared out-of-frame TCR alpha.

Per germline, CDR1 DFQATT and CDR2 SNEGSKA (reference sequence). The CDR3 totals 15 residues. With 3 bases clipped from V and 7 bases from J, the junction kept 11 bases outside the gene matches. The data were also submitted as part of a second study, on T cells expressing NK-cell markers.

This clonotype was sampled from a young woman in good health. The sequencing input was PBMCs. The V gene is TRBV20-1, the J gene TRBJ1-4, with 7 bases fitting TRBD1. The CDR3 DNA reads as TGCAGTGCTAGCGCCAGGGGGAAGTTAATTGAAAAACTGTTTTTT. Translated, it gives CSASARGKLIEKLFF.